Below are 19 T cell receptor beta chains sequenced from a single sample in a study of blood T cells in healthy people across ages. The use of a sample-barcoded 5' primer and a J-beta primer mix characterized a second PCR of roughly 7 to 11 cycles. TCRdb analysed the 5' RACE reads with MiXCR anew, one entry per CDR3 protein. In the table there are about 1.4 million distinct CDR3 sequences, approximately 60% of which are singletons. Sequencing used blood. The source is a man between 18 and 35 years old in good health.

In its sample, this clonotype was seen a few times. This chain connects TRBV29-1 to TRBJ2-7; 7 nucleotides agree with TRBD2. Germline values: CDR1 SQVTM, CDR2 ANQGSEA. After removal of 0 bases from V and 2 bases from J, the junction contained 4 bases not matched to a gene. This CDR3 contains 14 residues. CDR3 residues: CSVEEGGPTYEQYF. CDR3 DNA sequence: TGCAGCGTTGAAGAGGGAGGGCCTACCTACGAGCAGTACTTC.

This clonotype was counted many times. The J gene is TRBJ1-5, the V gene TRBV5-6; TRBD1 agrees at 7 bases. Unmatched junction bases numbered 3, after V lost 2 bases and J lost 4 bases. This CDR3 region has 14 residues. CDR1 and CDR2 (germline): SGHDT, YYEEEE. The CDR3: CASSFGTENQPQHF. The CDR3 DNA follows: TGTGCCAGCAGCTTCGGGACAGAGAATCAGCCCCAGCATTTT.

This sequence joins TRBV7-2 and TRBJ1-1; D perhaps matches TRBD1 (5 bases). The CDR3 consists of 16 residues. Germline CDR1 and CDR2: SGHTA and FQGNSA. The germline V and J ends were trimmed by 5 bases and 3 bases, with 19 bases remaining between them. CDR3 region: CASSMRGTDPYTEAFF. CDR3 DNA sequence: TGTGCCAGCAGCATGAGAGGGACGGATCCCTACACTGAAGCTTTCTTT. The whole variable domain, remainder taken from reference TRBV7-2 and TRBJ1-1, is GAGVSQSPSNKVTEKGKDVELRCDPISGHTALYWYRQSLGQGLEFLIYFQGNSAPDKSGLPSDRFSAERTGGSVSTLTIQRTQQEDSAVYLCASSMRGTDPYTEAFFGQGTRLTVV.

With regard to this clonotype: A read error may produce the germline difference seen at one junction end. This rearrangement joins TRBV15 to TRBJ2-5, with a weak D call TRBD2 (5 bases). The CDR3 runs to 16 residues. CDR1 is LNHNV, CDR2 YYDKDF, per germline (reference sequence). CDR3 sequence: CATNRGPEGRQETQYF. DNA for the CDR3: TGTGCCACCAACAGAGGCCCGGAAGGGAGACAAGAGACCCAGTACTTC. The full variable domain, its missing parts supplied by reference TRBV15 and TRBJ2-5, is DAMVIQNPRYQVTQFGKPVTLSCSQTLNHNVMYWYQQKSSQAPKLLFHYYDKDFNNEADTPDNFQSRRPNTSFCFLDIRSPGLGDTAMYLCATNRGPEGRQETQYFGPGTRLLVL.

This clonotype was counted a few times. J is TRBJ2-5 and V is TRBV10-3; no clear D gene. The V end was cut by 10 bases, the J end by 3 bases, with 12 bases between. The CDR3 covers 12 residues. The germline V gene has CDR1 ENHRY and CDR2 SYGVKD. The CDR3 DNA reads as TGTGCCACCTCGGACCTAAAAGAGACCCAGTACTTC. Amino acid sequence: CATSDLKETQYF.

This clonotype turned up a few times. V is TRBV7-2 and J is TRBJ1-4; D perhaps matches TRBD1 (6 bases). CDR3 size: 14 residues. Germline CDR1 reads SGHTA; CDR2 reads FQGNSA. V lost 5 bases, J lost 5 bases, and 12 bases lay in between. The CDR3 DNA sequence: TGTGCCAGCAGCCCTACAGGGTTGAATGAAAAACTGTTTTTT. Residues: CASSPTGLNEKLFF.

The chain employs TRBV12-3 or TRBV12-4 and TRBJ1-1; no clear D gene. Trimming removed 6 bases from V and 2 bases from J, with 10 bases in between. The CDR3 has 13 residues. The CDR3: CASRVHPNTEAFF. The CDR3 DNA is TGTGCCAGCAGGGTACACCCAAACACTGAAGCTTTCTTT.

This clonotype was observed a handful of times. V usage is TRBV10-3 and J usage is TRBJ2-7; 8 bases align to TRBD1. CDR1 and CDR2 from the germline V gene are ENHRY and SYGVKD. This CDR3 region has 12 residues. Trimming cost V 6 bases and J 5 bases; bases outside gene matches: 3. Written as DNA, the CDR3 is TGTGCCATCAGCAGGGGGCTGGACGAGCAGTACTTC. It is translated as CAISRGLDEQYF.

The V gene is TRBV4-1, the J gene TRBJ1-2; 8 bases match TRBD1. CDR1 and CDR2 from the germline V gene are MGHRA and YSYEKL. This CDR3 is 14 amino acids long. Trimming took 1 base from V and 8 from J; bases not matched to a gene: 6. Here the CDR3 reads CASSQAGQASGYTF. CDR3 DNA: TGCGCCAGCAGCCAAGCGGGACAGGCGTCGGGCTACACCTTC.

CDR3 loop: CASSYPLANEQYF. The CDR3 region has the DNA TGTGCCAGCAGTTACCCACTAGCGAATGAGCAGTACTTC. This rearrangement joins TRBV6-2 or TRBV6-3 to TRBJ2-7, with 7 nucleotides matching TRBD2. V lost 2 bases, J lost 7 bases, and 5 bases stayed unmatched. Germline V lookup: CDR1 MNHEY, CDR2 SVGEGT. The CDR3 loop spans 13 amino acids.

The chain combines TRBV15 with TRBJ2-3; D call uncertain. The CDR3 totals 15 residues. With 3 bases removed from V and 5 bases from J, the gap between germline ends came to 15 bases. Germline V lookup: CDR1 LNHNV, CDR2 YYDKDF (reference sequence). The CDR3 here is CATSSDNPRRDTQYF. As DNA, the CDR3 is TGTGCCACCAGCAGTGATAATCCTCGCCGAGATACGCAGTATTTT.

A few counts support this clonotype. This chain joins TRBV11-2 and TRBJ2-6; possibly TRBD1 for D (5 bases). The CDR3 has 17 amino acids. Germline V CDR1 and CDR2: SGHAT, FQNNGV. With 3 bases removed from V and 0 bases from J, the gap between germline ends came to 12 bases. CDR3 sequence (DNA): TGTGCCAGCAGCTTCTGGGGCCGGAACTCTGGGGCCAACGTCCTGACTTTC. This codes for CASSFWGRNSGANVLTF.

As for this clonotype: Compared with germline, one end of the junction differs, possibly owing to a read error. The V call is TRBV27, the J call TRBJ2-3; D may be TRBD2 (5 bases). Germline loops: CDR1 MNHEY, CDR2 SMNVEV (reference sequence). This CDR3 region has 15 residues. The CDR3 DNA sequence: TGTGCCAGCAGTTCCCTCCGGGATCACGCAGATACGCGGTATTTT. It codes for CASSSLRDHADTRYF.

The rearrangement uses TRBV6-5 and TRBJ1-6; the D is unclear. Trimming removed 2 bases from V and 16 bases from J, with 12 bases in between. From germline, CDR1 is MNHEY and CDR2 SVGAGI. CDR3 size: 12 residues. The CDR3 DNA reads as TGTGCCAGCAGTTACATACGGGGATCTCTCCACTTT. It codes for CASSYIRGSLHF.

This clonotype was seen only a few times. This chain uses TRBV29-1 with TRBJ2-7, with D tentatively TRBD1 or TRBD2 (5 bases each). The V end lost 7 bases, the J end lost 0 bases, and 16 bases lay between the germline ends. The CDR3 extends over 14 amino acids. Germline CDR1 reads SQVTM; CDR2 reads ANQGSEA. CDR3 sequence reads: CSALDTGSSYEQYF. The CDR3 DNA follows: TGCAGCGCCTTGGACACTGGGAGCTCCTACGAGCAGTACTTC.

The table lists this clonotype with a few counts. V gene TRBV5-6 combines with J gene TRBJ1-2, with D perhaps TRBD1 (6 bases). The CDR3 totals 13 residues. V was cut by 5 bases and J by 8 bases, with 16 bases left in between. Germline V gene lookup returns CDR1 SGHDT and CDR2 YYEEEE. The CDR3 region has the DNA TGTGCCAGCAGACCACAGGGAGGTGGCGGCTACACCTTC. It encodes CASRPQGGGGYTF.

This chain connects TRBV2 to TRBJ1-1, with 8 positions matching TRBD1. Germline V lookup: CDR1 SNHLY, CDR2 FYNNEI. The CDR3 contains 14 residues. V was pared by 7 bases and J by 4 bases, with 8 bases of the junction left unmatched. CDR3 protein: CASNDQGAITEAFF. The CDR3 bases are TGTGCCAGCAATGATCAGGGGGCGATCACTGAAGCTTTCTTT.

The chain couples TRBV14 to TRBJ2-7, with no clear D. V lost 4 bases to trimming and J lost 0 bases, with 13 bases between them. The germline V gene encodes CDR1 SGHDN and CDR2 FVKESK. The CDR3 consists of 15 residues. CDR3 sequence reads: CASSLRSGPSYEQYF. The CDR3, as DNA: TGTGCCAGCAGCCTGCGATCCGGGCCCTCCTACGAGCAGTACTTC.

The genes are TRBV30 and TRBJ2-3; 9 positions match TRBD2. V shed 4 bases, J shed 0 bases, and the junction held 8 bases outside the gene matches. The germline gives CDR1 GTSNPN, CDR2 SVGIG (reference sequence). This CDR3 spans 16 amino acids. DNA for the CDR3: TGTGCCTGGATGGAAGCGGGAGGTGTTAGCACAGATACGCAGTATTTT. This codes for CAWMEAGGVSTDTQYF.